This T cell receptor (beta chain) derives from a study of T cell responses to AZD1222 COVID-19 vaccine. Trimming left V 0 bases short and J 5 bases short, with 15 bases between. CDR3 size: 16 residues. Germline assignment: CDR1 SGHRS and CDR2 YFSETQ. Whole-study results and caveats: With dominance at 160-218 and 743-854, vaccine-associated CD4 TCRs spanned spike. Among the donors, most were white British and more were female, and clonal diversity was possibly underestimated.

Clones were read by immunoSEQ multiplex PCR, and TCRdb kept only the in-frame ones, dropping some. The sample has some 180,000 clones; 80% to 95% are singletons. Comment on this clone: Its antigen is not known.

This clonotype originated in an adult who received the MenACWY meningococcal vaccine as a control. The source material was peripheral blood, sampled 28 days after the second dose of the MenACWY control vaccine. The chain combines TRBV5-1 with TRBJ1-5; a possible D gene is TRBD1 (6 bases). DNA for the CDR3: TGCGCCAGCAGCTTGGGGGGACAAGGGATGGATCAGCCCCAGCATTTT. It translates to CASSLGGQGMDQPQHF.